This TCR beta chain appears in the sequencing data of a study of T cells in Graves' hyperthyroidism and ophthalmopathy. Study-wide background: Prior to any treatment, at the point of initial diagnosis, peripheral blood was collected. Broader study findings: Blood also contained most expanded thyroid clonotypes above 0.001.

The CDR3 is 13 amino acids. The ends were cut back, 5 bases at V and 3 bases at J, with 11 bases in the middle. Of note for this clonotype: Its target is not known. A much larger clone sits a single nucleotide away, making a read error possible.

If no ophthalmopathy progression occurred within 18 months, Graves' hyperthyroidism was stable. Fresh 10 ml peripheral blood yielded PBMCs. TCR beta CDR3 regions were amplified from RNA transcripts. First-round RT-PCR with HTBI primers amplified the TCR CDR3 region. TCRdb redid the calling of the multiplex PCR reads with MiXCR, one entry per CDR3 protein. This table has roughly 420,000 distinct CDR3 sequences, around 16% appearing once. The rearrangement links TRBV12-3 or TRBV12-4 to TRBJ2-7; D call uncertain. Sequencing was carried out using blood. The origin of this receptor is a woman aged 18-29 years with Graves' hyperthyroidism. The CDR3 loop reads CASSQTWGYEQYF. CDR3 coding DNA: TGTGCCAGCAGTCAGACATGGGGCTACGAGCAGTACTTC.